This is a list of T cell receptor beta chains from one sample in a study of cytomegalovirus exposure and HLA in healthy donors. Measured with immunoSEQ multiplex PCR; TCRdb has only the in-frame clones, and not every one. The data hold under 95,000 clones, with 60% to 80% observed a single time. Sequenced input: PBMCs. These receptors came from a woman aged 40 to 55 in good health and CMV-seropositive. Each CDR3 is given with its conserved first and last residue. D genes are given only for firm matches. Rows give clone size only sometimes, using once, few, many, or a class for an expanded clone.

j_call | clone_size | d_call | v_call | cdr3_aa | cdr3_nt
TRBJ1-2 | NA | NA | TRBV6-1 | CASSEGGPANYGYTF | TGTGCCAGCAGTGAAGGTGGGCCGGCTAACTATGGCTACACCTTC
TRBJ1-1 | once | TRBD1 | TRBV19 | CASSRDRGNTEAFF | TGTGCCAGTAGTCGAGACAGGGGAAACACTGAAGCTTTCTTT
TRBJ1-1 | NA | NA | TRBV5-1 | CASSLSRGTEAFF | TGCGCCAGCAGCTTGTCCCGGGGCACTGAAGCTTTCTTT
TRBJ2-1 | NA | TRBD2 | TRBV6-1 | CASSELAGIGEQFF | TGTGCCAGCAGTGAACTAGCGGGGATCGGTGAGCAGTTCTTC
TRBJ1-5 | NA | NA | TRBV6-1 | CASSAGRPQHF | TGTGCCAGCAGCGCCGGTAGGCCCCAGCATTTT
TRBJ1-2 | once | NA | TRBV5-6 | CASSLGLADGYTF | TGTGCCAGCAGCTTGGGCCTTGCGGATGGCTACACCTTC
TRBJ2-5 | NA | NA | TRBV5-4 | CASSFRGHETQYF | TGTGCCAGCAGCTTTCGGGGACACGAGACCCAGTACTTC
TRBJ2-3 | NA | NA | TRBV7-6 | CASSLGLVTDTQYF | TGTGCCAGCAGCTTAGGACTAGTAACAGATACGCAGTATTTT
TRBJ2-1 | NA | TRBD2 | TRBV6-1 | CASSHGGDAYNEQFF | TGTGCCAGCAGTCACGGGGGGGACGCCTACAATGAGCAGTTCTTC
TRBJ2-7 | NA | TRBD2 | TRBV10-2 | CASSESRGGPSYEQYF | TGCGCCAGCAGTGAGTCTCGCGGGGGGCCCTCCTACGAGCAGTACTTC
TRBJ1-6 | NA | NA | TRBV9 | CASRSTGGESSPLHF | TGTGCCAGCAGAAGTACAGGAGGGGAGAGTTCACCCCTCCACTTT
TRBJ1-6 | NA | TRBD1 | TRBV11-3 | CASSFRQGNSPLHF | TGTGCCAGCAGCTTTAGACAGGGTAATTCACCCCTCCACTTT
TRBJ1-1 | NA | NA | TRBV7-9 | CASSFPEDTEAFF | TGTGCCAGCAGCTTCCCGGAGGACACTGAAGCTTTCTTT
TRBJ1-5 | few | NA | TRBV19 | CASTPPGSNQPQHF | TGTGCCAGTACCCCCCCGGGGAGCAATCAGCCCCAGCATTTT
TRBJ2-1 | NA | TRBD1 | TRBV25-1 | CASSEQGDSYNEQFF | TGTGCCAGCAGTGAGCAGGGGGACTCCTACAATGAGCAGTTCTTC
TRBJ1-6 | NA | NA | TRBV9 | CASSPRTDNNSPLHF | TGTGCCAGCAGCCCCCGGACAGACAATAATTCACCCCTCCACTTT
TRBJ2-1 | few | TRBD2 | TRBV2 | CASKTNSGGGGEQFF | TGTGCCAGCAAAACTAATAGCGGGGGAGGCGGTGAGCAGTTCTTC
TRBJ1-2 | NA | TRBD1 | TRBV9 | CASNRQGAGYGYTF | TGTGCCAGCAACCGACAGGGGGCCGGGTATGGCTACACCTTC
TRBJ1-4 | few | NA | TRBV2 | CASSFNEKLFF | TGTGCCAGCAGCTTTAATGAAAAACTGTTTTTT
TRBJ1-1 | NA | TRBD1 | TRBV2 | CASRKQGGTEAFF | TGTGCCAGCAGGAAACAGGGGGGCACTGAAGCTTTCTTT
TRBJ1-1 | NA | TRBD1 | TRBV19 | CASSHGTGNTEAFF | TGTGCCAGTAGTCACGGGACAGGGAACACTGAAGCTTTCTTT
TRBJ1-1 | NA | NA | TRBV1 | CTSSRSGQNTEAFF | TGCACCAGCAGCCGATCAGGGCAGAACACTGAAGCTTTCTTT
TRBJ2-1 | NA | NA | TRBV5-1 | CASTETGGGNEQFF | TGCGCCAGCACGGAGACAGGAGGAGGCAATGAGCAGTTCTTC
TRBJ2-5 | NA | TRBD1 | TRBV5-1 | CASSLGGWQGAETQYF | TGCGCCAGCAGCTTGGGAGGCTGGCAGGGGGCGGAGACCCAGTACTTC
TRBJ2-2 | NA | TRBD1 | TRBV5-1 | CASSLAGAGQGLFTGELFF | TGCGCCAGCAGCTTGGCAGGCGCGGGACAGGGGCTTTTCACCGGGGAGCTGTTTTTT
TRBJ2-3 | NA | TRBD1 | TRBV2 | CASRDRGSDTQYF | TGTGCCAGCAGGGACAGGGGGTCGGATACGCAGTATTTT
TRBJ1-2 | once | TRBD1 | TRBV2 | CASIRTGGLLNYGYTF | TGTGCCAGCATCAGGACAGGGGGCCTACTTAACTATGGCTACACCTTC
TRBJ2-2 | NA | TRBD2 | TRBV11-2 | CASSSLVWRGTGELFF | TGTGCCAGCAGCTCACTAGTCTGGCGGGGGACCGGGGAGCTGTTTTTT
TRBJ1-1 | few | NA | TRBV18 | CASSPQGLRAFF | TGTGCCAGCTCACCACAGGGGCTTCGCGCTTTCTTT
TRBJ1-5 | NA | TRBD1 | TRBV5-1 | CASIQGDRGSCQPQHF | TGCGCCAGCATCCAAGGCGACAGGGGCTCGTGTCAGCCCCAGCATTTT
TRBJ2-3 | NA | NA | TRBV5-1 | CASSLVGGDTQYF | TGCGCCAGCAGCTTGGTCGGGGGAGATACGCAGTATTTT
TRBJ2-3 | NA | TRBD2 | TRBV10-1 | CASSRGTSGDDTQYF | TGCGCCAGCAGTCGGGGGACTAGCGGGGACGATACGCAGTATTTT
TRBJ1-4 | NA | NA | TRBV19 | CASSIGAGASSTNEKLFF | TGTGCCAGTAGTATAGGGGCAGGGGCCTCCTCAACTAATGAAAAACTGTTTTTT
TRBJ1-1 | NA | NA | TRBV9 | CASSVAPVNTEAFF | TGTGCCAGCAGCGTAGCCCCAGTGAACACTGAAGCTTTCTTT
TRBJ1-6 | few | NA | TRBV5-1 | CASSSGVNNSPLHF | TGCGCCAGCAGCTCAGGGGTCAATAATTCACCCCTCCACTTT
TRBJ1-6 | NA | TRBD1 | TRBV9 | CASSVGVGGTGNSPLHF | TGTGCCAGCAGCGTAGGTGTGGGGGGGACAGGCAATTCACCCCTCCACTTT
TRBJ1-4 | NA | NA | TRBV2 | CASSVDLGGDEKLFF | TGTGCCAGCAGTGTTGACCTAGGGGGAGATGAAAAACTGTTTTTT
TRBJ1-1 | NA | NA | TRBV7-2 | CASSLRAARGTEAFF | TGTGCCAGCAGCTTAAGGGCGGCTCGGGGCACTGAAGCTTTCTTT
TRBJ1-2 | NA | NA | TRBV27 | CASSPSRGGANGYTF | TGTGCCAGCAGTCCATCGAGGGGGGGCGCGAATGGCTACACCTTC
TRBJ1-2 | NA | TRBD1 | TRBV5-1 | CASRPGTGNGYTF | TGCGCCAGCAGGCCCGGGACAGGGAATGGCTACACCTTC
TRBJ2-2 | NA | TRBD2 | TRBV10-3 | CAISEPAGPNTGELFF | TGTGCCATCAGTGAGCCAGCGGGGCCAAACACCGGGGAGCTGTTTTTT
TRBJ2-1 | NA | TRBD2 | TRBV5-1 | CASSTKLAGEVYNEQFF | TGCGCCAGCAGCACCAAACTAGCGGGGGAGGTCTACAATGAGCAGTTCTTC
TRBJ1-2 | NA | NA | TRBV11-3 | CASSLSGNYGYTF | TGTGCCAGCAGCTTATCAGGGAACTATGGCTACACCTTC
TRBJ2-2 | NA | TRBD2 | TRBV19 | CASSRGLAGGFGELFF | TGTGCCAGTAGTAGGGGACTAGCGGGGGGGTTCGGGGAGCTGTTTTTT
TRBJ2-4 | NA | TRBD2 | TRBV28 | CASSLAGGLAKNIQYF | TGTGCCAGCAGTTTAGCGGGGGGGTTAGCCAAAAACATTCAGTACTTC
TRBJ2-5 | NA | NA | TRBV2 | CASLDMGETQYF | TGTGCCAGCTTGGACATGGGAGAGACCCAGTACTTC
TRBJ1-6 | NA | NA | TRBV11-3 | CASSLDLAGVWNSPLHF | TGTGCCAGCAGCTTAGATCTGGCAGGGGTGTGGAATTCACCCCTCCACTTT